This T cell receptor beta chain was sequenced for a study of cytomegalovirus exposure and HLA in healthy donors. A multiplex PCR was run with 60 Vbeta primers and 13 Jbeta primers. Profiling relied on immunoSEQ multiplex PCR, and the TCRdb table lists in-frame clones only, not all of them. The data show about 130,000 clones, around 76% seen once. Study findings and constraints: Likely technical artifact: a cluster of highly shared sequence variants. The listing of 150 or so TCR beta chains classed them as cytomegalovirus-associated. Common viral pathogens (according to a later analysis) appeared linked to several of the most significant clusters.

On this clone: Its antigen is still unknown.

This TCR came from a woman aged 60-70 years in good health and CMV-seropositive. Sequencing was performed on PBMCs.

CDR3 sequence reads: CASSPTGFRGYTF. CDR3 DNA: TGTGCCAGCAGTCCTACAGGGTTCCGAGGCTACACCTTC. The chain has TRBV6-5 and TRBJ1-2, with a possible D match to TRBD1 (6 bases). The CDR3 spans 13 residues. From germline, CDR1 is MNHEY and CDR2 SVGAGI. V was shortened by 5 bases and J by 8 bases, with 15 bases between the two germline ends.